This TCR beta chain was recovered during a study of cytomegalovirus exposure and HLA in healthy donors. Primers included in the PCR were 60 Vbeta and 13 Jbeta primers. Repertoires were generated with immunoSEQ multiplex PCR, while TCRdb's copy carries only in-frame clones and drops some. The sample shows about 140,000 clones, about four fifths of them seen only once. The CDR3 runs 13 residues. V lost 0 bases, J lost 3 bases, and 5 bases lay in between. CDR1 and CDR2 from the germline V gene are SGHNT and YYREEE (reference sequence). On this clone itself: Other nucleotide sequences from this sample produce the same CDR3.

Sequenced material: PBMCs. The receptor was derived from a man in his thirties or forties in good health and CMV-seronegative. This sequence joins TRBV5-4 and TRBJ2-3; D gene unclear. The DNA for the CDR3 is TGTGCCAGCAGCTTGGTCGGTACAGATACGCAGTATTTT. Amino acids: CASSLVGTDTQYF.